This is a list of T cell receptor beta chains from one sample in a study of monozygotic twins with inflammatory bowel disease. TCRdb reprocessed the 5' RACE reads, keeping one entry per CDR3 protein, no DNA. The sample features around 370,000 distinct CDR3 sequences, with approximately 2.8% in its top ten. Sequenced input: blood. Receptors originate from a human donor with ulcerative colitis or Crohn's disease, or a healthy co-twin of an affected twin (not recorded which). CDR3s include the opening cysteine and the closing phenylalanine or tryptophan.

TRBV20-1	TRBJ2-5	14	CSARDNRGQETQYF
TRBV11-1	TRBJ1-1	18	CASSLDGTLIDIRTEAFF
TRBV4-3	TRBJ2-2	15	CASSPLGEGTGELFF
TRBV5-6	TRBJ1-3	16	CASSLGTGWSGNTIYF
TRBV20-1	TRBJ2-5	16	CSARQPGLARLETQYF
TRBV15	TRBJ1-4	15	CATSTWGREGEKLFF
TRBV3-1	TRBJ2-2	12	CASSRVSGELFF
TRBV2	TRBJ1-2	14	CASSKGARLYGYTF
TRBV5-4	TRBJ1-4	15	CASSFGDRDNEKLFF
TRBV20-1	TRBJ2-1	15	CSARDPQRGDNEQFF
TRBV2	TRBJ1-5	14	CASNPGQGIQPQHF
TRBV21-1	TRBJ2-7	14	CASSKVKGPYEQYF
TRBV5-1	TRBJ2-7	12	CASSFDTYEQYF
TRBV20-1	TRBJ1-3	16	CSAEEEVAASGNTIYF
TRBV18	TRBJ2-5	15	CASSSGAERGETQYF
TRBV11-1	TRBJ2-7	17	CASSLAQRRGLAYEQYF
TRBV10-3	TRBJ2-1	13	CAISERGDNEQFF
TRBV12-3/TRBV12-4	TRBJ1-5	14	CASRKGVSNQPQHF
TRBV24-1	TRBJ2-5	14	CATSDAQGTETQYF
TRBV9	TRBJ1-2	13	CASSGGFNYGYTF
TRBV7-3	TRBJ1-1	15	CASSPIGGGGTEAFF
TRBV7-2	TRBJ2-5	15	CASRLWGGGEETQYF
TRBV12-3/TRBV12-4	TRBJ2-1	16	CASSLSGQGIGDEQFF
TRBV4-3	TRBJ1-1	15	CASSQDKGSDTEAFF
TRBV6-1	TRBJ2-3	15	CASRERDRSTDTQYF
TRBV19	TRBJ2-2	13	CASNGLMTGELFF
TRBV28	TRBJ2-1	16	CASSPREMSSYNEQFF
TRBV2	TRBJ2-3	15	CASSDAGAYTDTQYF
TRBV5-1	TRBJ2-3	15	CASSLDFYSTDTQYF
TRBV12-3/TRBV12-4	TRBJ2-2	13	CANEWMNTGELFF
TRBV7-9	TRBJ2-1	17	CASSLALRQGADNEQFF
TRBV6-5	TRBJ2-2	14	CASSYRQAGGELFF
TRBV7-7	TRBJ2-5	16	CASSSASGPKPETQYF
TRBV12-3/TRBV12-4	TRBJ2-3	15	CASRPGQGVADTQYF
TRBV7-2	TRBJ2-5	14	CASSSYRGIETQYF
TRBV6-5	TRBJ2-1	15	CASSYGDRGYNEQFF
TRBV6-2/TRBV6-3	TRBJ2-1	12	CASSFWNNEQFF
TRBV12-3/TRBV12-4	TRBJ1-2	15	CASSFGTLLHYGYTF
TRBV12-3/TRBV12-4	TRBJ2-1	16	CASSSDGNHVYNEQFF
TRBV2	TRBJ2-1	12	CASNPQSGEQFF
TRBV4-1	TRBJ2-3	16	CASSQGQARSADTQYF
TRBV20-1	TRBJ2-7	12	CSAAQGVGEQYF
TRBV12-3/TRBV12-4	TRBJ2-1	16	CASSGQEKFPQSEQFF
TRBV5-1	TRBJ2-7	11	CASSWDYEQYF
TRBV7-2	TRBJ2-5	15	CASSRRGGWQETQYF
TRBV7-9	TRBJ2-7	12	CASLGLTYEQYF
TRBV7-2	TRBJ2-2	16	CASSRHRGRNTGELFF
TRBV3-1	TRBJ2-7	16	CASSQPRGGLSYEQYF
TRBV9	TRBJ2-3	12	CASSPHHDTQYF
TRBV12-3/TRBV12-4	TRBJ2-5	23	CASSLRTSGGTHTPPVPREFAFF
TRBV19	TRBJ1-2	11	CASSIRDGYTF
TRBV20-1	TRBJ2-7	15	CSARLPARSLEEQYF
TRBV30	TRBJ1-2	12	CAWLTGGHGYTF
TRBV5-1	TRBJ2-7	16	CASSLVGGEGTHEQYF
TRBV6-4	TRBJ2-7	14	CASSEGSGSYEQNF
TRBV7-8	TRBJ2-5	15	CASGLVGQTQETHYF
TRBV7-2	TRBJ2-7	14	CASSLEGRGHEQYF